Here is one T cell receptor beta chain with its context. V was cut by 1 base and J by 4 bases, with 17 bases left in between. The length of the CDR3 is 17 residues. The germline gives CDR1 SGHTA, CDR2 FQGTGA. These data originate in a study of shared clonotypes between healthy human individuals. Looking at the study overall: A few men and a couple of women, aged 18 to 49, were donors.

Around 30,000 T cell genomes, or around 300 ng DNA, went into replicate PCRs of unsorted PBMC. PBMC DNA, left unsorted, was sequenced on ten immunoSEQ deep assay plates. In the authors' workflow: Filtering differed, since immunoSEQ gave only junction sequences and no quality scores. Data came from immunoSEQ multiplex PCR; TCRdb stores just in-frame clones and leaves some out. V and J calls and clone size are copied from that table; D and trimming were computed from the DNA. The sample holds about 490,000 clones, around 80% seen once. This chain links TRBV7-3 with TRBJ2-1, with D perhaps matching TRBD1 (6 bases). Sequenced sample: PBMCs. The receptor comes from a woman in her thirties or forties in good health. Some clones in this sample may be carry-over from other donors' samples. CDR3 protein: CASSLSKLAGDYNEQFF. The CDR3 DNA reads as TGTGCCAGCAGCTTAAGTAAGTTGGCAGGGGATTACAATGAGCAGTTCTTC.